A single sample is the source of the 21 T cell receptor beta chains below, sequenced in a study of cytomegalovirus exposure and HLA in healthy donors. The study ran its PCR with 60 Vbeta and 13 Jbeta primers. The protocol was immunoSEQ multiplex PCR, while the TCRdb copy is restricted to in-frame clones and leaves out a portion. The table has more than 200,000 clones, about 83% seen once. What was sequenced was PBMCs. All receptors derive from a man aged 35 to 55 in good health and CMV-seronegative.

The rearrangement joins TRBV5-6 to TRBJ2-7; TRBD1 agrees at 7 bases. The CDR3 is made up of 13 amino acids. The ends lost 3 bases at V and 2 bases at J; junction bases unmatched: 2. The germline gives CDR1 SGHDT, CDR2 YYEEEE. The CDR3 reads CASSWGQTYEQYF. As DNA, the CDR3 is TGTGCCAGCAGCTGGGGACAGACCTACGAGCAGTACTTC.

The chain employs TRBV5-8 and TRBJ1-1; 7 positions agree with TRBD1. V shed 0 bases, J shed 5 bases, and the junction held 7 bases outside the gene matches. CDR1 and CDR2 (germline): SGHTS, YDEGEE. The CDR3 loop spans 15 amino acids. The CDR3 DNA is TGTGCCAGCAGCTTGGGGCCAGGGGGTTATACTGAAGCTTTCTTT. Its protein product is CASSLGPGGYTEAFF.

The chain has TRBV7-2 and TRBJ1-2; TRBD1 is a possible D gene (6 bases). Germline lookup yields CDR1 SGHTA and CDR2 FQGNSA. V was clipped by 1 base and J by 3 bases, with 9 bases between them. The CDR3 is made up of 14 amino acids. CDR3 nucleotide sequence: TGTGCCAGCAGCTTAGTTCAGGGGTACTATGGCTACACCTTC. Translated: CASSLVQGYYGYTF.

The rearrangement links TRBV5-1 to TRBJ2-7; 10 bases are a match to TRBD2. The CDR3 length is 13 residues. V shed 3 bases and J 5 bases; nucleotides not matched to a gene: 2. The germline V gene encodes CDR1 SGHRS and CDR2 YFSETQ. In DNA, the CDR3 is TGCGCCAGCAGCTGGACTAGCGGCGACGAGCAGTACTTC. Protein sequence: CASSWTSGDEQYF.

J is TRBJ1-2 and V is TRBV6-5; the match to TRBD1 covers 9 bases. The CDR3 has 15 residues. Looked up from germline, CDR1 is MNHEY and CDR2 is SVGAGI. Trimming took 6 bases from V and 2 from J; bases not matched to a gene: 7. The CDR3 nucleotides read TGTGCCAGCAGGCAAAACGGACAGGGGAACTATGGCTACACCTTC. It is translated as CASRQNGQGNYGYTF.

This clone occurred a few times. The chain has TRBV7-9 and TRBJ1-1; no definite D call. The V end was cut by 0 bases, the J end by 2 bases, with 4 bases between. Germline V gives CDR1 SEHNR, CDR2 FQNEAQ (reference sequence). This CDR3 comprises 13 residues. CDR3 in amino acids: CASSLAANTEAFF. In DNA form, the CDR3 reads TGTGCCAGCAGCTTAGCAGCCAACACTGAAGCTTTCTTT.

The rearrangement joins TRBV28 to TRBJ1-2; D unresolved. The germline V and J ends were trimmed by 3 bases and 4 bases, with 9 bases remaining between them. Germline V gene lookup returns CDR1 MDHEN and CDR2 SYDVKM. This CDR3 has 13 residues. Written as DNA, the CDR3 is TGTGCCAGCAGTTTTAGAGCCCTCTATGGCTACACCTTC. Protein: CASSFRALYGYTF.

This chain uses TRBV27 with TRBJ1-1, with a tentative D call TRBD1 (5 bases). The CDR3 extends over 14 amino acids. V lost 6 bases and J 1 base, leaving 12 bases between the germline ends. Germline CDR1 is MNHEY and CDR2 is SMNVEV (reference sequence). The CDR3 DNA follows: TGTGCCAGCAGACTTCTAGGGGAGAACACTGAAGCTTTCTTT. The encoded protein is CASRLLGENTEAFF.

This clone appeared a few times. This rearrangement joins TRBV19 to TRBJ2-5, with 9 positions matching TRBD2. This CDR3 is 15 amino acids long. The germline gives CDR1 LNHDA, CDR2 SQIVND (reference sequence). The V segment lost 6 bases and the J segment 5 bases; nucleotides outside the gene matches: 10. The CDR3 reads CASSAVAGVAETQYF. The CDR3 DNA sequence: TGTGCCAGTAGCGCCGTAGCGGGGGTTGCGGAGACCCAGTACTTC. Variable domain in full (rest from reference TRBV19 and TRBJ2-5): DGGITQSPKYLFRKEGQNVTLSCEQNLNHDAMYWYRQDPGQGLRLIYYSQIVNDFQKGDIAEGYSVSREKKESFPLTVTSAQKNPTAFYLCASSAVAGVAETQYFGPGTRLLVL.

The chain recombines TRBV10-3 with TRBJ2-7; 7 bases line up with TRBD2. Losses at the gene ends were 7 bases for V and 4 bases for J; bases not matched to a gene: 16. The germline V gene encodes CDR1 ENHRY and CDR2 SYGVKD. The CDR3 is 16 residues long. The CDR3 DNA reads TGTGCCATCATGGGCGGGGAGGGCACTGAGGTTTACGAGCAGTACTTC. Translation gives CAIMGGEGTEVYEQYF.

The chain employs TRBV6-6 and TRBJ2-7; tentative D call: TRBD2 (6 bases). Between the trimmed V and J ends, which lost 4 bases and 1 base, there was a span of 11 bases. The CDR3 sequence is 14 residues long. The germline V gene encodes CDR1 MNHNY and CDR2 SVGAGI (reference sequence). The CDR3 region is CASSWVGGSYEQYF. As DNA, the CDR3 is TGTGCCAGCAGTTGGGTGGGGGGATCCTACGAGCAGTACTTC.

The V gene is TRBV7-9, the J gene TRBJ1-1; 7 bases match TRBD1. The CDR3 is 13 amino acids. J was trimmed by 7 bases and V by 0 bases; bases with no gene match: 2. From germline, CDR1 is SEHNR and CDR2 FQNEAQ (reference sequence). The CDR3 DNA sequence: TGTGCCAGCAGCTTAGCAGGACAGGTTGAAGCTTTCTTT. Its translation is CASSLAGQVEAFF.

The chain couples TRBV5-8 to TRBJ2-1; D is possibly TRBD1 (6 bases). CDR1 is SGHTS, CDR2 YDEGEE, per germline. Between the trimmed V and J ends, which lost 0 bases and 9 bases, there was a span of 25 bases. CDR3 length: 18 residues. The CDR3 here is CASSLDRVWDQTMGEQFF. Here the CDR3 DNA reads TGTGCCAGCAGCTTGGACAGGGTATGGGACCAAACAATGGGTGAGCAGTTCTTC.

Only one count was recorded for this clone. J is TRBJ2-5 and V is TRBV12-5, with D possibly TRBD2 on 5 matching bases. Trimming cost V 6 bases and J 2 bases, with 13 bases left between them. The length of the CDR3 is 14 residues. The germline V gene has CDR1 LGHNT and CDR2 FRNRAP. The CDR3 nucleotides are TGTGCTAGTGGCCCGGACTGGGAGCAAGAGACCCAGTACTTC. Translated, it gives CASGPDWEQETQYF.

The V call is TRBV4-3, the J call TRBJ1-2, with 7 bases matching TRBD1. The CDR3 totals 15 residues. From germline, CDR1 is LGHNA and CDR2 YSLEER. V shed 0 bases, J shed 8 bases, and the junction held 9 bases outside the gene matches. The CDR3 region has the DNA TGCGCCAGCAGCCAAGATCGGTCAGGGGGTTGGGGCTACACCTTC. This gives the protein CASSQDRSGGWGYTF.

This clone was detected a few times. This chain links TRBV28 with TRBJ2-7; possible D gene TRBD2, 5 bases. The CDR3 covers 13 residues. From germline, CDR1 is MDHEN and CDR2 SYDVKM. The V and J ends lost 9 bases and 3 bases respectively, with 15 bases between them. As DNA, the CDR3 is TGTGCCAGTTTATTGGACTGGAACTACGAGCAGTACTTC. Protein product: CASLLDWNYEQYF.

This rearrangement joins TRBV4-1 to TRBJ2-5, with D possibly TRBD1 on 6 matching bases. The J call may be wrong; the DNA end is better matched by TRBJ2-7. The CDR3 has 18 residues. Looked up from germline, CDR1 is MGHRA and CDR2 is YSYEKL. In DNA, the CDR3 is TGCGCCAGCAGCCAAGACAGAGGAGGCACGGCAAGGGGGAACGAGCAGTACTTC. The encoded protein is CASSQDRGGTARGNEQYF.

V and J are TRBV12-5 and TRBJ2-3; a weak D match, TRBD2 (5 bases). There are 16 residues in the CDR3. V gave up 1 base and J gave up 1 base, with 12 bases separating them. Per the germline V gene, CDR1 is LGHNT and CDR2 is FRNRAP. CDR3 amino acids: CASGLGPARGTDTQYF. DNA of the CDR3: TGTGCTAGTGGTTTGGGGCCGGCGCGGGGCACAGATACGCAGTATTTT.

The rearrangement uses TRBV5-1 and TRBJ2-5; D not certain. Germline values: CDR1 SGHRS, CDR2 YFSETQ. The CDR3 extends over 16 amino acids. Trimming removed 1 base from V and 4 bases from J, with 17 bases in between. CDR3 residues: CASSLRDTGSRETQYF. The CDR3 DNA reads TGCGCCAGCAGCTTGCGCGACACCGGTTCCAGAGAGACCCAGTACTTC.

The chain recombines TRBV7-2 with TRBJ2-5; weak D call: TRBD2 (5 bases). Trimming stripped 1 base from V and 3 bases from J, with 6 bases between. The germline V gene encodes CDR1 SGHTA and CDR2 FQGNSA. This CDR3 region has 13 residues. The CDR3, as DNA: TGTGCCAGCAGCTTAGGAGCGGAAGAGACCCAGTACTTC. Translated, it gives CASSLGAEETQYF.

A word on this clone: The junction does not match germline at one end; this may be a read error. This rearrangement joins TRBV6-6 to TRBJ2-5, with 11 nucleotides matching TRBD1. Germline V lookup: CDR1 MNHNY, CDR2 SVGAGI (reference sequence). The CDR3 consists of 16 residues. The CDR3 DNA reads as TGTGCCAGCATTTACCCCGGGACAGGGGGTCAAGAGACCCAGTACTTC. This gives the protein CASIYPGTGGQETQYF.